These T cell receptor beta chains were read from a single sample in a study of brain metastases from non-small cell lung cancer. Assay used: immunoSEQ multiplex PCR; TCRdb lists only in-frame clones, some missing. The data contain about 590 clones, 85% to 90% of them singletons. Sequencing was carried out using tumor-adjacent normal tissue. Source of these receptors: a donor at least 40 years old with non-small cell lung cancer. Each CDR3 is given with its conserved first and last residue. A D gene is named only where the DNA matches it firmly. Where a row states a size, it is once, few, many or the class of an expanded clone; other rows omit it.

size: .; D: .; J: TRBJ2-7; V: TRBV2; DNA: TGTGCCAGCAGGATACAGGGATCGTACGAGCAGTACTTC; CDR3: CASRIQGSYEQYF
size: few; D: .; J: TRBJ2-1; V: TRBV29-1; DNA: TGCAGCGTTGCTAGGGCCAATGAGCAGTTCTTC; CDR3: CSVARANEQFF
size: .; D: .; J: TRBJ2-3; V: TRBV4-1; DNA: TGCGCCAGCAGCTCTCGCCAGGCCCCAGATACGCAGTATTTT; CDR3: CASSSRQAPDTQYF
size: .; D: .; J: TRBJ2-7; V: TRBV5-1; DNA: TGCGCCAGCAGCTTATACACCCCCTACGAGCAGTACTTC; CDR3: CASSLYTPYEQYF
size: .; D: .; J: TRBJ1-6; V: TRBV4-3; DNA: TGCGCCAGCAGCTTCCAGAAAGTCGGGAGCTCCTATAATTCACCCCTCCACTTT; CDR3: CASSFQKVGSSYNSPLHF
size: .; D: .; J: TRBJ2-3; V: TRBV14; DNA: TGTGCCAGCAGCAGATACCGAGGGGGGGTATCTAGCACAGATACGCAGTATTTT; CDR3: CASSRYRGGVSSTDTQYF
size: .; D: .; J: TRBJ2-5; V: TRBV29-1; DNA: TGCAGCGTTGTTGGGTTTGGAGAGACCCAGTACTTC; CDR3: CSVVGFGETQYF
size: .; D: .; J: TRBJ1-5; V: TRBV4-2; DNA: TGTGCCAGCAGCCAAGATGAGGATCAGCCCCAGCATTTT; CDR3: CASSQDEDQPQHF
size: .; D: .; J: TRBJ1-6; V: TRBV28; DNA: TGTGCCAGCAGTTCGGGAAATCCAACACCCCTCCACTTT; CDR3: CASSSGNPTPLHF
size: .; D: .; J: TRBJ2-3; V: TRBV27; DNA: TGTGCCAGCGGAATAGGCACAGATACGCAGTATTTT; CDR3: CASGIGTDTQYF
size: .; D: .; J: TRBJ2-7; V: TRBV6-5; DNA: TGTGCCAGTTCCCTACGCTTCTACGAGCAGTACTTC; CDR3: CASSLRFYEQYF
size: .; D: .; J: TRBJ2-7; V: TRBV7-9; DNA: TGTGCCAGCAGCCTCGCGGGCGCCTACGAGCAGTACTTC; CDR3: CASSLAGAYEQYF
size: .; D: .; J: TRBJ2-5; V: TRBV2; DNA: TGTGCCAGCAGTGGGAGAGGTTTGGTAGAGACCCAGTACTTC; CDR3: CASSGRGLVETQYF
size: .; D: .; J: TRBJ2-7; V: TRBV13; DNA: TGTGCCAGCAGCTTATCTAGCGAGGCCGGGGAGCAGTACTTC; CDR3: CASSLSSEAGEQYF
size: few; D: TRBD2; J: TRBJ2-1; V: TRBV10-3; DNA: TGTGCCATCAGTGACACTAGCGGGAAGAATGAGCAGTTCTTC; CDR3: CAISDTSGKNEQFF
size: .; D: .; J: TRBJ1-6; V: TRBV14; DNA: TGTGCCAGCAGCCAAGAGGGAAGGTCGTCCTCACCCCTCCACTTT; CDR3: CASSQEGRSSSPLHF
size: .; D: .; J: TRBJ1-2; V: TRBV6-5; DNA: TGTGCCAGCACCCCAGGGTCCCGCTATGGCTACACCTTC; CDR3: CASTPGSRYGYTF
size: .; D: .; J: TRBJ2-7; V: TRBV9; DNA: TGTGCCAGCAGGGGCGAGCAGTACTTC; CDR3: CASRGEQYF
size: .; D: TRBD1; J: TRBJ2-1; V: TRBV6-5; DNA: TGTGCCAGCAGTTACAAGGGGACAGGGAGGAGTGAGCAGTTCTTC; CDR3: CASSYKGTGRSEQFF
size: .; D: .; J: TRBJ2-7; V: TRBV6-5; DNA: TGTGCCAGCAGTCCGGGACTCTCATTGGCTGAGCAGTACTTC; CDR3: CASSPGLSLAEQYF
size: few; D: .; J: TRBJ2-1; V: TRBV29-1; DNA: TGCAGCGTTGAAGAGTACAATGAGCAGTTCTTC; CDR3: CSVEEYNEQFF
size: .; D: .; J: TRBJ1-6; V: TRBV7-6; DNA: TGTGCCAGCAACCGCGGGACGGGTAACTCCTATAATTCACCCCTCCACTTT; CDR3: CASNRGTGNSYNSPLHF
size: .; D: .; J: TRBJ1-1; V: TRBV9; DNA: TGTGCCAGCAGCCCCCTAGGGGGGGCGAACACTGAAGCTTTCTTT; CDR3: CASSPLGGANTEAFF
size: .; D: TRBD2; J: TRBJ2-3; V: TRBV6-4; DNA: TGTGCCAGCAGTGGGACTAGCGGGGCAGATACGCAGTATTTT; CDR3: CASSGTSGADTQYF
size: .; D: TRBD1; J: TRBJ2-7; V: TRBV9; DNA: TGTGCCAGCAGCGGGCAGGGGGCCTACGAGCAGTACTTC; CDR3: CASSGQGAYEQYF
size: .; D: .; J: TRBJ1-1; V: TRBV18; DNA: TGTGCCAGCTCACCACGGCAAACCTTGGCTGAAGCTTTCTTT; CDR3: CASSPRQTLAEAFF
size: .; D: .; J: TRBJ1-2; V: TRBV5-1; DNA: TGCGCCAGCAGTAACTTTGAAGGCTACACCTTC; CDR3: CASSNFEGYTF
size: .; D: .; J: TRBJ1-5; V: TRBV4-2; DNA: TGTGCCAGCAGCCTAGGGCTTAGGGGTACCAATCAGCCCCAGCATTTT; CDR3: CASSLGLRGTNQPQHF
size: once; D: TRBD2; J: TRBJ2-5; V: TRBV3-1/TRBV3-2; DNA: TGTGCCAGCAGCCAAGATAGGTCGCTAGCGGGTACTAAAGAGACCCAGTACTTC; CDR3: CASSQDRSLAGTKETQYF
size: .; D: .; J: TRBJ1-4; V: TRBV4-1; DNA: TGCGCCAGCAGCCAAGATCATGGGGGGCGCGTACTGTTTTTT; CDR3: CASSQDHGGRVLFF
size: .; D: .; J: TRBJ2-7; V: TRBV13; DNA: TGTGCTAGCAGTCACCGGGACGGGGGAGCCTACGAGCAGTACTTC; CDR3: CASSHRDGGAYEQYF
size: .; D: .; J: TRBJ1-3; V: TRBV9; DNA: TGTGCCAGCAGCGTAGACATTTACACTGGAAACACCATATATTTT; CDR3: CASSVDIYTGNTIYF
size: .; D: .; J: TRBJ2-5; V: TRBV4-2; DNA: TGTGCCAGCAGCCAGAGAGGGCCACAAGAGACCCAGTACTTC; CDR3: CASSQRGPQETQYF
size: .; D: TRBD2; J: TRBJ2-5; V: TRBV24-1; DNA: TGTGCCACCAGTTTAGCGGGAGTGGAGACCCAGTACTTC; CDR3: CATSLAGVETQYF
size: .; D: .; J: TRBJ1-3; V: TRBV2; DNA: TGTGCCAGCAGTGAGGGCAGGGCTGGAAACACCATATATTTT; CDR3: CASSEGRAGNTIYF
size: .; D: .; J: TRBJ1-4; V: TRBV5-1; DNA: TGCGCCAGCAGCTTGGACAGGCCCGCCCGGAGTCTGTTTTTT; CDR3: CASSLDRPARSLFF
size: .; D: TRBD2; J: TRBJ2-5; V: TRBV14; DNA: TGTACCAGCAGCCAAGATTCGTCCCTAGCGGGTCATCAAGAGACCCAGTACTTC; CDR3: CTSSQDSSLAGHQETQYF
size: .; D: .; J: TRBJ1-5; V: TRBV10-3; DNA: TGTGCCATCAGTGAGTCGACGGGGGCATACCAGCCCCAGCATTTT; CDR3: CAISESTGAYQPQHF
size: .; D: TRBD1; J: TRBJ2-1; V: TRBV6-1; DNA: TGTGCCAGCAGTGAAGTCGCAGGGGGCAGCGATGAGCAGTTCTTC; CDR3: CASSEVAGGSDEQFF
size: .; D: .; J: TRBJ2-4; V: TRBV2; DNA: TGTGCCAGCAGGGGGTCCCGGGGCAAAAACATTCAGTACTTC; CDR3: CASRGSRGKNIQYF
size: .; D: .; J: TRBJ2-7; V: TRBV18; DNA: TGTGCCAGCTCACCACGACAGCTGCACTACGAGCAGTACTTC; CDR3: CASSPRQLHYEQYF
size: .; D: .; J: TRBJ2-1; V: TRBV20-1; DNA: TGCAGTACAACCTCTCTCAATGAGCAGTTCTTC; CDR3: CSTTSLNEQFF
size: .; D: TRBD2; J: TRBJ2-1; V: TRBV24-1; DNA: TGTGCCACCAGTGATTTAATGGGGGCTAGCGGGGGGGAAGGTGAGCAGTTCTTC; CDR3: CATSDLMGASGGEGEQFF
size: .; D: TRBD1; J: TRBJ2-4; V: TRBV9; DNA: TGTGCCAGCAGCGTAGGTGGAGCAGGGGGCGCGCCAAACATTCAGTACTTC; CDR3: CASSVGGAGGAPNIQYF
size: .; D: .; J: TRBJ2-5; V: TRBV5-1; DNA: TGCGCCAGCAGCTTGGGACGCCTTCAGGAGACCCAGTACTTC; CDR3: CASSLGRLQETQYF
size: .; D: TRBD1; J: TRBJ2-7; V: TRBV28; DNA: TGTGCCGGCAGTCCGTTCCGGGACAGGGGATACGAGCAGTACTTC; CDR3: CAGSPFRDRGYEQYF
size: .; D: .; J: TRBJ2-3; V: TRBV6-5; DNA: TGTGCCAGCAGGGGTGTGTGGGCCACAGATACGCAGTATTTT; CDR3: CASRGVWATDTQYF
size: .; D: .; J: TRBJ2-7; V: TRBV6-2/TRBV6-3; DNA: TGTGCCAGCAGCCGGACAGTGTACGAGCAGTACTTC; CDR3: CASSRTVYEQYF
size: .; D: TRBD2; J: TRBJ2-7; V: TRBV7-2; DNA: TGTGCCAGCAGCTCAGCGGGGGGCTTCTACGAGCAGTACTTT; CDR3: CASSSAGGFYEQYF
size: .; D: .; J: TRBJ2-7; V: TRBV20-1; DNA: TGCAGTGCTAGTTTAAGGGGTAGGGGCCACGAGCAGTACTTC; CDR3: CSASLRGRGHEQYF
size: .; D: .; J: TRBJ1-6; V: TRBV2; DNA: TGTGCCAGCAGTGAGACTTTCACCCTCCACTTT; CDR3: CASSETFTLHF
size: .; D: .; J: TRBJ1-4; V: TRBV5-1; DNA: TGCGTCAGCAGCACCGGACAGCCATCAACTAATGAAAAACTGTTTTTT; CDR3: CVSSTGQPSTNEKLFF
size: .; D: TRBD1; J: TRBJ1-1; V: TRBV15; DNA: TGTGCCACCAGCAGGACCAGGGGGTACACTGAAGCTTTCTTT; CDR3: CATSRTRGYTEAFF
size: .; D: .; J: TRBJ1-5; V: TRBV3-1/TRBV3-2; DNA: TGTGCCAGCAGCTGGACCTGTCCCATTTGGCATCATCAGCCCCAGCATTTT; CDR3: CASSWTCPIWHHQPQHF
size: .; D: .; J: TRBJ1-5; V: TRBV28; DNA: TGTGCCAGCAGTCGGATAACACGGATTAGCAATCAGCCCCAGCATTTT; CDR3: CASSRITRISNQPQHF